The clone carrying this TCR beta chain has more than one count but fewer than ten. TCRdb reprocessed the reads with MiXCR, giving one entry per CDR3 protein. The data hold around 240,000 distinct CDR3 sequences, with 22% observed a single time. This CDR3 region has 19 residues. J lost 2 bases, V lost 5 bases, and 12 bases had no gene match. CDR1 and CDR2 (germline): SGHTA, FQGNSA. The data were taken from a study of T cell repertoires in cytomegalovirus infection. Across the study: Shared public TCR beta signatures pointed to both CMV infection and a matching HLA type.

The rearrangement joins TRBV7-2 to TRBJ2-4, with TRBD2 matching 13 bases. The sequenced sample was CD8+ T cells from PBMCs. The sequence was obtained from a human donor in good health (CMV status not recorded). Some clones in this sample may be carry-over from other donors' samples. In DNA form, the CDR3 reads TGTGCCAGCAGCCAACGAAAGACTAGCGGGGGGACCACCAAAAACATTCAGTACTTC. Its protein is CASSQRKTSGGTTKNIQYF.